A selection of T cell receptor beta chains follows, all from one sample in a study of human thymus T cells. TCRdb's copy holds only in-frame clones and misses some; the assay was immunoSEQ multiplex PCR. The repertoire includes over 35,000 clones, 94% of them detected once, and more than 0.1% sits in the top ten. The sequenced sample was blood. These receptors came from a boy under two years old with a congenital heart defect but otherwise immunologically healthy. Each CDR3 is given with its conserved first and last residue. Fields, in order: clone size, V gene, J gene, D gene, CDR3 DNA, CDR3 protein. The D gene is left open where the match is weak. Only part of the rows carry a size: once, few, many, or a class if the clone is expanded.

.	TRBV10-2	TRBJ1-2	.	TGCGCCAGCAGGGGGCCCGGGACCAATGGCTACACCTTC	CASRGPGTNGYTF
.	TRBV10-1	TRBJ1-6	.	TGCGCCAGCAGTGAGCAGGATAATTCACCCCTCCACTTT	CASSEQDNSPLHF
.	TRBV7-9	TRBJ1-5	.	TGTGCCAGCAGCCTTAGCTCGGGGGTTTACCAGCCCCAGCATTTT	CASSLSSGVYQPQHF
once	TRBV4-3	TRBJ1-1	.	TGCGCCAGCAGCAAAGAGATACAGGGTCACACTGAAGCTTTCTTT	CASSKEIQGHTEAFF
.	TRBV19	TRBJ1-1	.	TGTGCCAGTGGGAGGGGGGTGAGCACTGAAGCTTTCTTT	CASGRGVSTEAFF
.	TRBV7-9	TRBJ1-3	.	TGTGCCAGCAGCTTAGGGTCAGGTTCCTCTGGAAACACCATATATTTT	CASSLGSGSSGNTIYF
.	TRBV28	TRBJ1-5	TRBD1	TGTGCCAGCAGTTTAGAAGGGGGCAGCAATCAGCCCCAGCATTTT	CASSLEGGSNQPQHF
.	TRBV5-6	TRBJ1-6	TRBD1	TGTGCCAGCAGCTGGACAGGGGGCACGGGAATTCACCCCCTCCACTTT	CASSWTGGTGIHPLHF
.	TRBV7-9	TRBJ1-1	.	TGTGCCAGCAGCTTAAAGGTCCGAGTCAACACTGAAGCTTTCTTT	CASSLKVRVNTEAFF
once	TRBV15	TRBJ1-1	.	TGTGCCACCAGCAGAGTTCCGAACACTGAAGCTTTCTTT	CATSRVPNTEAFF
.	TRBV6-5	TRBJ1-2	.	TGTGCCAGCAGCTCAGGACACTATAACTATGGCTACACCTTC	CASSSGHYNYGYTF
once	TRBV19	TRBJ1-1	TRBD1	TGTGCCAGTAGTATACGGGGACAGGGGTCTTTCTTT	CASSIRGQGSFF
.	TRBV28	TRBJ2-6	TRBD1	TGTGCCAGCAGTTTACTAGGGGGCCGGAGATCTGGGGCCAACGTCCTGACTTTC	CASSLLGGRRSGANVLTF
.	TRBV6-1	TRBJ2-3	.	TGTGCCAGCAGTGAAGCGACCCCCGGTACGCAGTATTTT	CASSEATPGTQYF
once	TRBV4-3	TRBJ2-2	.	TGCGCCAGCAGCCAAGACCCCTTCGGAGAAATTGTCGGGGAGCTGTTTTTT	CASSQDPFGEIVGELFF
.	TRBV2	TRBJ2-3	.	TGTGCCAGCAGTGAAAGGGCGGGCACAGATACGCAGTATTTT	CASSERAGTDTQYF
.	TRBV9	TRBJ2-3	.	TGTGCCAGCAGCGTAGAGGGAGCAATGGCAGATACGCAGTATTTT	CASSVEGAMADTQYF
once	TRBV7-7	TRBJ1-5	.	TGTGCTAGCAGCTTACGCCGAAGTCATAGCAATCAGCCCCAGCATTTT	CASSLRRSHSNQPQHF
.	TRBV4-1	TRBJ2-1	.	TGCGCCAGCAGCCACCCCGCCCGAAGCAATGAGCAGTTCTTC	CASSHPARSNEQFF
.	TRBV4-3	TRBJ2-1	.	TGCGCCAGCAGCCAAGAGGGGGGCCGGGTCAATGAGCAGTTCTTC	CASSQEGGRVNEQFF
.	TRBV5-1	TRBJ2-2	TRBD2	TGCGCCAGCAGCTCTTTCCTCTCTACGGGACTAGGGACCGGGGAGCTGTTTTTT	CASSSFLSTGLGTGELFF
once	TRBV21-1	TRBJ1-3	.	TGTGCCAGCAGCAAAGACAACTCTGGAAACACCATATATTTT	CASSKDNSGNTIYF
once	TRBV11-3	TRBJ2-7	.	TGTGCCAGCAGCTTTGTGGGGACAACCTACGAGCAGTACTTC	CASSFVGTTYEQYF
.	TRBV9	TRBJ1-3	.	TGTGCCAGCAGCGTAGGAAACACCATATATTTT	CASSVGNTIYF
few	TRBV30	TRBJ1-6	.	TGTGCCTGGAGTAAGCGGGGGAATTCACCCCTCCACTTT	CAWSKRGNSPLHF
.	TRBV4-2	TRBJ2-3	.	TGTGCCAGCAGCCCGACCACCACAGATACGCAGTATTTT	CASSPTTTDTQYF
.	TRBV9	TRBJ2-1	.	TGTGCCAGCAGCGTAGGGGGGGCCTACAATGAGCAGTTCTTC	CASSVGGAYNEQFF
.	TRBV7-9	TRBJ2-3	TRBD1	TGTGCCAGCACCTTCAGACAGGGGGTAGATACGCAGTATTTT	CASTFRQGVDTQYF